A selection of T cell receptor beta chains follows, all from one sample in a study of tumor and adjacent non-tumor tissue in lung cancer. TCRdb used MiXCR to reprocess the multiplex PCR reads, holding one entry per CDR3 protein. The top ten clones hold about 22% of a sample with fewer than 120,000 distinct CDR3 sequences, 84% of them seen once. What was sequenced was lung tumor tissue. The source is a man between 70 and 80 years old with non-small cell lung cancer. Both conserved end residues are trimmed from each CDR3. Each record gives: V gene, J gene, CDR3 protein.

v_gene: TRBV14
j_gene: TRBJ1-5
CDR3aa: ASSPGGSGERPPQH

v_gene: TRBV7-9
j_gene: TRBJ2-3
CDR3aa: ASSFGTGGITDTQY

v_gene: TRBV13
j_gene: TRBJ2-7
CDR3aa: ASSSSTGNEHY

v_gene: TRBV11-1
j_gene: TRBJ2-7
CDR3aa: DSRLFGGYERY

v_gene: TRBV6-2/TRBV6-3
j_gene: TRBJ2-2
CDR3aa: ESSSSDGQDTGELF

v_gene: TRBV7-3
j_gene: TRBJ2-3
CDR3aa: ASSLRLAGGDTQY

v_gene: TRBV10-3
j_gene: TRBJ1-2
CDR3aa: AICGRDRADYGYI

v_gene: TRBV6-6
j_gene: TRBJ1-5
CDR3aa: AGSTWMYSNQPQH

v_gene: TRBV5-6
j_gene: TRBJ2-3
CDR3aa: VSSLVGTSGGSTDTQY

v_gene: TRBV5-4
j_gene: TRBJ1-2
CDR3aa: ASSLRERGQGPHGYT

v_gene: TRBV6-5
j_gene: TRBJ1-2
CDR3aa: ASSYRCGRNYGHT

v_gene: TRBV5-5
j_gene: TRBJ2-2
CDR3aa: AINSLPGGERMQPGELF

v_gene: TRBV5-5
j_gene: TRBJ2-2
CDR3aa: ARNPGLGVTGELF

v_gene: TRBV6-2/TRBV6-3
j_gene: TRBJ2-1
CDR3aa: ASCSRVCNEQF

v_gene: TRBV6-2/TRBV6-3
j_gene: TRBJ2-7
CDR3aa: ASTLDSSSYEQY

v_gene: TRBV28
j_gene: TRBJ2-7
CDR3aa: ASISRQAGGYEQY

v_gene: TRBV29-1
j_gene: TRBJ2-2
CDR3aa: STDLAGGTGELF

v_gene: TRBV4-3
j_gene: TRBJ1-2
CDR3aa: TSSQDLGAGRYT

v_gene: TRBV5-4
j_gene: TRBJ2-3
CDR3aa: ASSLGLSGVTDAQY

v_gene: TRBV5-4
j_gene: TRBJ2-7
CDR3aa: ASSALGRDYDQY

v_gene: TRBV28
j_gene: TRBJ2-5
CDR3aa: TTSQGTEETQY

v_gene: TRBV29-1
j_gene: TRBJ2-5
CDR3aa: IVEKSETQY

v_gene: TRBV29-1
j_gene: TRBJ2-3
CDR3aa: SVYGSSTTDTQY

v_gene: TRBV29-1
j_gene: TRBJ2-1
CDR3aa: SVRQGYDELF

v_gene: TRBV10-2
j_gene: TRBJ2-1
CDR3aa: ASRSPGSSSQDQF

v_gene: TRBV12-5
j_gene: TRBJ1-5
CDR3aa: ASGFGRNQPHH

v_gene: TRBV11-2
j_gene: TRBJ2-7
CDR3aa: ASSLVPTGPPYYEQY

v_gene: TRBV5-4
j_gene: TRBJ2-3
CDR3aa: ASCLAGNTDTQY

v_gene: TRBV11-2
j_gene: TRBJ2-7
CDR3aa: ASSPPLASNVQEQY

v_gene: TRBV11-3
j_gene: TRBJ1-1
CDR3aa: ASSLKTKWMNTEAF

v_gene: TRBV5-1
j_gene: TRBJ2-5
CDR3aa: ASSLGLARRLQETQY

v_gene: TRBV4-2
j_gene: TRBJ2-1
CDR3aa: ANSQGGTSTYNEQF

v_gene: TRBV4-3
j_gene: TRBJ2-5
CDR3aa: ASSQAGVVGQEAQY